Sequencing of this T cell receptor (beta chain) was carried out in a study of vaccination and CD4 T cells after COVID-19. Treatment in this sample: approximately nine-day PBMC culture with coronavirus spike peptide pools or control peptides (ViraFEST assay). Oncomine TCR Beta short-read sequencing was applied to DNA from cultured CD4+ T cells. A single record per CDR3 protein comes from TCRdb applying MiXCR to the PCR reads. The table has more than 15,000 distinct CDR3 sequences, roughly 55% seen once. This clonotype was counted between two and nine times. Antigen specificity is unknown. The study, taken as a whole, reports: A nonsignificant rise from roughly 22 to 38 was seen in the median number of SARS-CoV-2-reactive clonotypes.

Trimming removed 3 bases from V and 2 bases from J; junction bases left unmatched: 12. CDR1 is MNHEY and CDR2 is SMNVEV in the germline V gene (reference sequence). The CDR3 runs to 19 residues. This clonotype originated in a human donor who had recovered from COVID-19. The chain joins TRBV27 to TRBJ1-6; 8 bases align to TRBD1. The sample comprised CD4+ T cells from blood, cultured in vitro. CDR3 sequence: CASSFGLNRGLAYNSPLHF. DNA of the CDR3: TGTGCCAGCAGTTTCGGTTTGAACAGGGGGTTGGCCTATAATTCACCCCTCCACTTT.